This T cell receptor beta chain emerged from a study of T cells in localized non-small cell lung cancer. TCRdb's table, derived via immunoSEQ multiplex PCR, lists solely in-frame clones and lacks some. The profile shows around 130,000 clones, about 90% of them singletons. From germline, CDR1 is WNHNN and CDR2 SYGVQD (reference sequence). The V and J ends lost 11 bases and 4 bases, in that order; junction bases with no gene match: 27. This CDR3 has 20 amino acids. Concerning this clone itself: Its antigen is currently unknown.

The study's findings and limits: Patients showing higher blood T cell density tended to see longer overall survival.

The J gene is TRBJ2-1, the V gene TRBV10-1, with 9 bases aligning to TRBD1. The clonotype comes from a female donor at least 60 years old with stage I lung adenocarcinoma. The specimen comprised peripheral blood, sampled before any cancer treatment. CDR3 in DNA: TGCGCCGGGCCTTCTCCTCGCTGGGGACAGGGTTGGCGGGCGTACAATGAGCAGTTCTTC. This sequence encodes CAGPSPRWGQGWRAYNEQFF.